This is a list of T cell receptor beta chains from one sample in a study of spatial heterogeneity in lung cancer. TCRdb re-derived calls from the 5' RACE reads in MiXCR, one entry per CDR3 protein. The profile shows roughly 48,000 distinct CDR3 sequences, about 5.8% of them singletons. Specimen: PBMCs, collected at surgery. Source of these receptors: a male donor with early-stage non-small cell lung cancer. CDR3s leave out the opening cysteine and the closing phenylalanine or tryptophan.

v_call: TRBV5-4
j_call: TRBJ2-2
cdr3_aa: ASSPSGTSTGELF

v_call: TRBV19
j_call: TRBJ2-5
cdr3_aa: ASSPRTGGALYQETQY

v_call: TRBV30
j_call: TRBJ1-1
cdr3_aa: AWSGQGIRGDTEAF

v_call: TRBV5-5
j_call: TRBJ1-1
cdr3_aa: ASSPGGGGTEAF

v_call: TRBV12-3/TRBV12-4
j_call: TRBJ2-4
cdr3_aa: ASSLGDPVNIQY

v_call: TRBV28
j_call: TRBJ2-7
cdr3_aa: ASSLMAGDLDEQY

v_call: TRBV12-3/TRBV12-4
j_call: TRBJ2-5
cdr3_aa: ASSFLETQY

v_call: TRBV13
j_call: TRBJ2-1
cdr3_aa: ASILPGLAGAGPIYNEQF

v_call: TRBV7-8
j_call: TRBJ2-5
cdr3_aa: ASSLMASGRFQETQY

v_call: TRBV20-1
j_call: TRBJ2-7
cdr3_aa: SAGLAARYEQY

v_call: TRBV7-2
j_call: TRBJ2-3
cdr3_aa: ASSLVAGTGRTDTQY

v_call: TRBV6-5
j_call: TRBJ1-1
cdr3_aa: ASSYSGGSRNTEAF

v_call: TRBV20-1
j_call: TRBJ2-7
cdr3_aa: SATLGVVDEQY

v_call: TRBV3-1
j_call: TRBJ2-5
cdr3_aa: ASSQGRLAGGETQY

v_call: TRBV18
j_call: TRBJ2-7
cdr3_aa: ASTKQAPSGWSDSYEQY

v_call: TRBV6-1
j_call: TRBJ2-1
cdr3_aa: ASSELGDGEQF

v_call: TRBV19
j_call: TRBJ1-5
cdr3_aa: ASSIDGMDRGLGTNQPQH

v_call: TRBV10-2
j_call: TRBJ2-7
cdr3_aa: ASLLALPNSIEQY

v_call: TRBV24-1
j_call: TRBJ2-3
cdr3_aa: ATSDLGERNTDTQY

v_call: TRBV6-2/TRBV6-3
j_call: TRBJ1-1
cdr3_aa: ASSEQGTRYTEAF

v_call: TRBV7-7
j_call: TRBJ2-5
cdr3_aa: ASSLAGGQETQY

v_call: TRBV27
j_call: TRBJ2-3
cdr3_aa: ASMSPGAVTDTQY

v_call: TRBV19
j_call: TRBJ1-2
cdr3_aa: ASSEKGIRSDGYT

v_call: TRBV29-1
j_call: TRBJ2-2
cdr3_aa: SVLQGSDLTGELF

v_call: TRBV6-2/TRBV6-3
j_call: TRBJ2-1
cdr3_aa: ASTYLLGRTSGVDYNEQF

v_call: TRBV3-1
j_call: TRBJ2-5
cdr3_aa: ASSQEGGRVEETQY

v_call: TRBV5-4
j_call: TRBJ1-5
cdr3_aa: ASSRNSNQPQH

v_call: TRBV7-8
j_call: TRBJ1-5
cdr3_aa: ASSLGGQNQPQH

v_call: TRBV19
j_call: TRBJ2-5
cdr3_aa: ASRGGGGETQY

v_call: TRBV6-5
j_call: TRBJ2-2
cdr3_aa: ASSYPGGDKNTGELF

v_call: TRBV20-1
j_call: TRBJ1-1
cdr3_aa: SASRGAMNTEAF

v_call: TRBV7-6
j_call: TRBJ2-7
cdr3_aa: ASSAGQANYEQY

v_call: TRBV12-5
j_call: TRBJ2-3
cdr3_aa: ASGTGTSGGDTQY

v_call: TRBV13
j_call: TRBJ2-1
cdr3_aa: ASGDAGKNEQF

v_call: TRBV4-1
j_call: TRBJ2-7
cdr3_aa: ASSRLPGGLDGGEQY

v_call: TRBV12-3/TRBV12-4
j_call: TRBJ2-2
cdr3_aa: ASSRTGVGTGELF

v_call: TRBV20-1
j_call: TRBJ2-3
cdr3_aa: SARDPRRDTDTQY

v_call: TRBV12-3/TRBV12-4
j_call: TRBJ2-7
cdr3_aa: ASSLRGQGSYEQY

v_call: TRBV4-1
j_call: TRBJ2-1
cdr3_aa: ASSHTRLSGRGAYNEQF

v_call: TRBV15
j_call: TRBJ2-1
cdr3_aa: ATSRRGYRNEQF

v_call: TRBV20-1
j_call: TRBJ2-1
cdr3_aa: SAPGERGNEQF

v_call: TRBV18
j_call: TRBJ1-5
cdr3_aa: ASSPGQESNQPQH

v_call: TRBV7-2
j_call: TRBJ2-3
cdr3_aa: ASSPMTPFLAVISTDTQY

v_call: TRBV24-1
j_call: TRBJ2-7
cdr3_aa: ATSDSREGHSEQY

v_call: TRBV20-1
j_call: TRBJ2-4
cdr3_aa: SADGRDIQY

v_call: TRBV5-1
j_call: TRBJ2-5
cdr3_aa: ASSKGGSEETQY

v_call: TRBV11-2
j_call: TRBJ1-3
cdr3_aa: ASSPSRTFGNTIY

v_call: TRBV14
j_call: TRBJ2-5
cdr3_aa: ASSQVWETQY